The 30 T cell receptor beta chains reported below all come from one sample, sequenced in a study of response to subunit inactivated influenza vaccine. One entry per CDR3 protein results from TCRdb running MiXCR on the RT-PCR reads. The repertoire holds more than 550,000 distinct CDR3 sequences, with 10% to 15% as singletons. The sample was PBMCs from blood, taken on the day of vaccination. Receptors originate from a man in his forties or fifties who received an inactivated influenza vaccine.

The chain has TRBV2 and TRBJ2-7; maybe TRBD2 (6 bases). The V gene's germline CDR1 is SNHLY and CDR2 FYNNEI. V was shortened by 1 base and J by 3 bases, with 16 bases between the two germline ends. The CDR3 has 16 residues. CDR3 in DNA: TGTGCCAGCAGTGAAGGGGGCCGGGAGCCCCTCTACGAGCAGTACTTC. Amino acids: CASSEGGREPLYEQYF.

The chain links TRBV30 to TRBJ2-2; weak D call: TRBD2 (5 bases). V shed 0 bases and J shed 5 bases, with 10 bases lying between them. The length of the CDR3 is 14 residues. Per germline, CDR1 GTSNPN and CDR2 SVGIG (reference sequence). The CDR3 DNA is TGTGCCTGGAGTGTACTTCGCGGGACCGGGGAGCTGTTTTTT. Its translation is CAWSVLRGTGELFF.

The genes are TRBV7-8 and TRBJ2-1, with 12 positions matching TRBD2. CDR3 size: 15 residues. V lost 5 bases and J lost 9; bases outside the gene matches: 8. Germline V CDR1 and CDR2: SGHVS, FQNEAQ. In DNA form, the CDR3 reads TGTGCCAGCAGCACGCTAGCGGGGGGGCCTAGTGAGCAGTTCTTC. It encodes CASSTLAGGPSEQFF. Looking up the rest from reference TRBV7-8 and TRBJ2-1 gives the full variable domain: GAGVSQSPRYKVAKRGQDVALRCDPISGHVSLFWYQQALGQGPEFLTYFQNEAQLDKSGLPSDRFFAERPEGSVSTLKIQRTQQEDSAVYLCASSTLAGGPSEQFFGPGTRLTVL.

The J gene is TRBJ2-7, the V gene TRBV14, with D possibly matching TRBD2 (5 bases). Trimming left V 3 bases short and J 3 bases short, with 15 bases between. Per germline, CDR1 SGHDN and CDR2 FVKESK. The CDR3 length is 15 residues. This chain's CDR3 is CASSQRAPPYYEQYF. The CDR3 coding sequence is TGTGCCAGCAGCCAGAGGGCTCCTCCCTACTACGAGCAGTACTTC.

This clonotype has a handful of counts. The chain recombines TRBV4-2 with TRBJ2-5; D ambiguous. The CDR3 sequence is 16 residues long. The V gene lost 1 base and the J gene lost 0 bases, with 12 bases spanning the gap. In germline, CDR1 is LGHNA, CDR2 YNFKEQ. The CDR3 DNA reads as TGTGCCAGCAGCCAAGGTAGACACTTGTACCAAGAGACCCAGTACTTC. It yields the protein CASSQGRHLYQETQYF.

The CDR3 DNA sequence: TGCAGTGCAACTGCGACTAGTAGGGGTTTGGAGTATTTT. Translation: CSATATSRGLEYF. The chain recombines TRBV20-1 with TRBJ2-3; tentatively, D is TRBD2 (6 bases). CDR1 and CDR2 from the germline V gene are DFQATT and SNEGSKA (reference sequence). Trimming shortened V by 6 bases and J by 13 bases, and 23 bases separated the two germline ends. This CDR3 has 13 residues.

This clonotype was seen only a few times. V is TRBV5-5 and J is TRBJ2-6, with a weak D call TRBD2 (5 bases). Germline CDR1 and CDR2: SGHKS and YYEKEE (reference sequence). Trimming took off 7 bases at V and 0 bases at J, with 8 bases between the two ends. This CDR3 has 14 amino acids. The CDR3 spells CASGLRSGANVLTF. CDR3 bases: TGTGCCAGCGGACTGCGCTCTGGGGCCAACGTCCTGACTTTC.

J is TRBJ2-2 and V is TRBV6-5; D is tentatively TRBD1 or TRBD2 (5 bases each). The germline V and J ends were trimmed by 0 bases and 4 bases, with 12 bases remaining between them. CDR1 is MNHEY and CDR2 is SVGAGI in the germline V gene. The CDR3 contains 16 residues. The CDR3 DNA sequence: TGTGCCAGCAGTTACTCGATTGGGACCCGCACCGGGGAGCTGTTTTTT. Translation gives CASSYSIGTRTGELFF.

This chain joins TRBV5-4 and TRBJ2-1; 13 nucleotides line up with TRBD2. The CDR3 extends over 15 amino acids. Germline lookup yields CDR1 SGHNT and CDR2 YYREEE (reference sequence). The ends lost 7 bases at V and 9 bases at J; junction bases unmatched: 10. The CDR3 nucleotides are TGTGCCAGCGGCATCCGGACTAGCGGGAGTTTTGAGCAGTTCTTC. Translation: CASGIRTSGSFEQFF.

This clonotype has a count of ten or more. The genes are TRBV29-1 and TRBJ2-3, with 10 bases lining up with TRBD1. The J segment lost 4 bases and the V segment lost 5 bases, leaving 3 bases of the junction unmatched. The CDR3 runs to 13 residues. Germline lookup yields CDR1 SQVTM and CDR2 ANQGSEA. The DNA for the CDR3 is TGCAGCGTTACCGGGACAGGGGCAGATACGCAGTATTTT. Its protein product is CSVTGTGADTQYF.

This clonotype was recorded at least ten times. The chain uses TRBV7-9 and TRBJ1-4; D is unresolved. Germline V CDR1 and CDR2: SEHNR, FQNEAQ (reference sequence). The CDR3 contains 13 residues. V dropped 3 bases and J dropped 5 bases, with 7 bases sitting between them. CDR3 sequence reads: CASSFQENEKLFF. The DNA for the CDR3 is TGTGCCAGCAGCTTCCAGGAGAATGAAAAACTGTTTTTT.

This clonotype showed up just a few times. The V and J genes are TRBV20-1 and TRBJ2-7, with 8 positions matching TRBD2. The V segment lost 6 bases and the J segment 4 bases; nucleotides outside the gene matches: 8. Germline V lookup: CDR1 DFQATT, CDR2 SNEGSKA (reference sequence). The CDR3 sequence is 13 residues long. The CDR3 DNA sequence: TGCAGTGCACCGAGCGGGAGTATGTACGAGCAGTACTTC. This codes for CSAPSGSMYEQYF.

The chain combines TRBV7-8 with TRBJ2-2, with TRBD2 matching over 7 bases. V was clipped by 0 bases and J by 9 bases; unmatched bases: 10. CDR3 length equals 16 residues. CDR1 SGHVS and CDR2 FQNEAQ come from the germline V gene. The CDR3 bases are TGTGCCAGCAGCTTAGCCCCGGGGGGACTAACCTGGGAGCTGTTTTTT. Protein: CASSLAPGGLTWELFF.

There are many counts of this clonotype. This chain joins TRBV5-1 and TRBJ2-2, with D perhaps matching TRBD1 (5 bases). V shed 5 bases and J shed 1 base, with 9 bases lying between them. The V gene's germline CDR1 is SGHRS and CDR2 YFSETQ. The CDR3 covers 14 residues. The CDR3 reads CASRIGENTGELFF. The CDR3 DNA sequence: TGCGCCAGCAGGATAGGGGAGAACACCGGGGAGCTGTTTTTT.

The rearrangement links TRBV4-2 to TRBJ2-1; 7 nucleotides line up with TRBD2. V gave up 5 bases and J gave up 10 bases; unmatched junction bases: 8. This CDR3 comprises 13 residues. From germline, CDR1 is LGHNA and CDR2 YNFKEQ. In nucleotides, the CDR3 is TGTGCCAGCAGCGACTCAATGGGAGGGGAGCAGTTCTTC. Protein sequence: CASSDSMGGEQFF.

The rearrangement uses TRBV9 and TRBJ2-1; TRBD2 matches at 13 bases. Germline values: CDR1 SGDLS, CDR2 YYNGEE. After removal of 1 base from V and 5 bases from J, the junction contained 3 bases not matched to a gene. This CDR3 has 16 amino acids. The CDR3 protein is CASSVPTSGGHNEQFF. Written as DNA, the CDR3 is TGTGCCAGCAGCGTACCGACTAGCGGGGGGCACAATGAGCAGTTCTTC. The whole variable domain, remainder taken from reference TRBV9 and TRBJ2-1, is DSGVTQTPKHLITATGQRVTLRCSPRSGDLSVYWYQQSLDQGLQFLIQYYNGEERAKGNILERFSAQQFPDLHSELNLSSLELGDSALYFCASSVPTSGGHNEQFFGPGTRLTVL.

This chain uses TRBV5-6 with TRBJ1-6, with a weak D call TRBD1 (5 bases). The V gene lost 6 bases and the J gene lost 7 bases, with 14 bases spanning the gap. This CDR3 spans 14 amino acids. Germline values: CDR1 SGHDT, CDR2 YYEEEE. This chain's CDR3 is CASTLQGGNSPLHF. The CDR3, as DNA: TGTGCCAGCACCCTCCAGGGTGGGAATTCACCCCTCCACTTT.

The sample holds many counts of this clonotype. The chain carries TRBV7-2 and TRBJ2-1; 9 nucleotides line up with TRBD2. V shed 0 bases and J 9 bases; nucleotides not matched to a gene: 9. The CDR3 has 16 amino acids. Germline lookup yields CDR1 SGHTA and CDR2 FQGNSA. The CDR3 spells CASSLAGGLAGREQFF. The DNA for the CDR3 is TGTGCCAGCAGCTTAGCGGGTGGGCTAGCGGGGCGTGAGCAGTTCTTC.

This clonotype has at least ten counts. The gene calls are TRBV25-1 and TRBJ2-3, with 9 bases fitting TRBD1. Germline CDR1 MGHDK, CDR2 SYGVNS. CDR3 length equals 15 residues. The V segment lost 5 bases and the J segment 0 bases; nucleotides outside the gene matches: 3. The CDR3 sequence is CASSQGQGSTDTQYF. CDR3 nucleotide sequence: TGTGCCAGCAGTCAGGGACAGGGAAGCACAGATACGCAGTATTTT.

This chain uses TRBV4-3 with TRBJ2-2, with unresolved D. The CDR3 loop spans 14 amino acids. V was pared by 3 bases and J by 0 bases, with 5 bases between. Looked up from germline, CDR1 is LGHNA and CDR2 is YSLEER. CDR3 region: CASSQETNTGELFF. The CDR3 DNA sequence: TGCGCCAGCAGCCAGGAAACGAACACCGGGGAGCTGTTTTTT.

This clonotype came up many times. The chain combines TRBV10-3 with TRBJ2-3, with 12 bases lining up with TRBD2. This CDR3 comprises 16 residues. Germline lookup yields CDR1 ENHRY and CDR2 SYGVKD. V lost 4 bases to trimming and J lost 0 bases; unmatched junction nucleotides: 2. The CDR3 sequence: CAISGLAGVSTDTQYF. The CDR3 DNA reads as TGTGCCATCAGTGGACTAGCGGGAGTTAGCACAGATACGCAGTATTTT.

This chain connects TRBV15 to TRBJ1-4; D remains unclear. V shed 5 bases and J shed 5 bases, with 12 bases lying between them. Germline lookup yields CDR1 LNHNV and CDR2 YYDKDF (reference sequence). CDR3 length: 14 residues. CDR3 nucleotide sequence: TGTGCCACCAGCCGAGGTCGCGTAAATGAAAAACTGTTTTTT. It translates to CATSRGRVNEKLFF.

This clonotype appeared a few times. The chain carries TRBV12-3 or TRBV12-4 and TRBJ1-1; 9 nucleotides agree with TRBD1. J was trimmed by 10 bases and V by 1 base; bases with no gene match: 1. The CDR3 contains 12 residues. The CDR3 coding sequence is TGTGCCAGCAGTTTAGGGGGACAGGGAGCTTTCTTT. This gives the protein CASSLGGQGAFF.

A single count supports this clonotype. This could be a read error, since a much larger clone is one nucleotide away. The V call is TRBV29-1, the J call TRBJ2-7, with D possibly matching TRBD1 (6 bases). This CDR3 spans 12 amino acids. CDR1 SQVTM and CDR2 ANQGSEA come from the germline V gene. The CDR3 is CSVQQGAYEQHF. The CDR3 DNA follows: TGCAGCGTTCAACAGGGAGCCTACGAGCAGCACTTC.

The CDR3 nucleotides are TGCAGTGCGAGAAGTCTGAGCTCCTACAATGAGCAGTTCTTC. As protein: CSARSLSSYNEQFF. V and J are TRBV20-1 and TRBJ2-1, with D unclear. The V end lost 6 bases, the J end lost 0 bases, and 12 bases lay between the germline ends. The CDR3 runs 14 residues. Germline assignment: CDR1 DFQATT and CDR2 SNEGSKA (reference sequence).

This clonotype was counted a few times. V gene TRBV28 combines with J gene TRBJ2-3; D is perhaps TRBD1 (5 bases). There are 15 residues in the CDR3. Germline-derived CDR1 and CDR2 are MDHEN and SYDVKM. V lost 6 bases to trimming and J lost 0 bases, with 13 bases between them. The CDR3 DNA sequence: TGTGCCAGCAGACGACAGTCGACTAGCACAGATACGCAGTATTTT. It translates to CASRRQSTSTDTQYF.

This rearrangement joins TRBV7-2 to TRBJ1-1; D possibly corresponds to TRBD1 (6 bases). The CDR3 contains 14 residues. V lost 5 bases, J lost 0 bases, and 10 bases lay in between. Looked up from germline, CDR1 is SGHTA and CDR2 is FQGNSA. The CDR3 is CASSRGHLNTEAFF. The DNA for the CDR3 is TGTGCCAGCAGCCGGGGGCACTTGAACACTGAAGCTTTCTTT.

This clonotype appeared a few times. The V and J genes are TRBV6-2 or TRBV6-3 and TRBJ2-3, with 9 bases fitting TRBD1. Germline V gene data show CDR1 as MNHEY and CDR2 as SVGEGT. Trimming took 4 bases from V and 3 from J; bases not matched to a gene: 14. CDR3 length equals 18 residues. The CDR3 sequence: CASSFSLPGQGVTDTQYF. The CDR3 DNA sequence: TGTGCCAGCAGTTTCTCCCTTCCGGGACAGGGAGTAACAGATACGCAGTATTTT.

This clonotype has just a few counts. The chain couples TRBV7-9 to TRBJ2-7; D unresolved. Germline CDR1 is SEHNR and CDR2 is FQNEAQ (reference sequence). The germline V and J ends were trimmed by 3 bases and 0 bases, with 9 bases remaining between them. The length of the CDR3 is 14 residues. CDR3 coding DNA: TGTGCCAGCAGCTTCGGCGGTTACTCCTACGAGCAGTACTTC. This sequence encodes CASSFGGYSYEQYF.

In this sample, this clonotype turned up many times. CDR3: CATSRELAGGPNNEQFF. DNA of the CDR3: TGTGCCACCAGCAGAGAACTAGCGGGGGGCCCTAACAATGAGCAGTTCTTC. This sequence joins TRBV15 and TRBJ2-1; TRBD2 aligns across 12 bases. The CDR3 runs to 17 residues. After removal of 0 bases from V and 5 bases from J, the junction contained 5 bases not matched to a gene. In germline, CDR1 is LNHNV, CDR2 YYDKDF (reference sequence).